What follows is one T cell receptor (beta chain) and its context. Those enrolled in Seattle joined during active infection and were followed longitudinally afterward. As originally analysed: Counts of nucleated cells, estimated from reference gene primer amplification, were obtained. Some clones are missing from TCRdb's copy, which holds only in-frame ones; the method was immunoSEQ multiplex PCR. The DNA was the basis for D and trimming; V, J and clone size are from that table. Seen here are about 390,000 clones, roughly 86% observed once, and the top ten hold roughly 2.1%. The CDR3 is made up of 13 amino acids. Trimming at V came to 0 bases and at J to 9 bases, leaving 4 bases not matched to a gene. Germline-derived CDR1 and CDR2 are SGHRS and YFSETQ. This sample is part of a study of blood T cell repertoires in COVID-19.

The receptor was derived from a woman aged 60-75 years with COVID-19, enrolled during active disease. The sample comprised peripheral blood. The V gene is TRBV5-1, the J gene TRBJ2-5; TRBD2 matches at 8 bases. As DNA, the CDR3 is TGCGCCAGCAGCTTGGGTAGCGGGGAGCCCCAGTACTTC. It specifies CASSLGSGEPQYF.